These 9 T cell receptor beta chains were all obtained from the same sample, sequenced in a study of OX40 agonist ivuxolimab in advanced cancers. Only in-frame clones appear in the TCRdb table, and some are missing; sequencing was by immunoSEQ multiplex PCR. The data contain roughly 62,000 clones, roughly 84% of them singletons. Material: CD4+ or CD8+ T cells sorted from blood, obtained in a trial of the OX40 agonist ivuxolimab. These receptors all stem from an adult with an advanced solid tumor such as melanoma, head and neck, liver or kidney cancer.

The rearrangement uses TRBV9 and TRBJ1-6; weak D call: TRBD1 (6 bases). The CDR3 is made up of 14 amino acids. Germline CDR1 SGDLS, CDR2 YYNGEE. V shed 5 bases and J shed 7 bases, with 13 bases lying between them. This chain's CDR3 is CASSQQGYNSPLHF. The CDR3 DNA follows: TGTGCCAGCAGTCAACAGGGATACAATTCACCCCTCCACTTT.

The rearrangement links TRBV6-1 to TRBJ2-4; D may correspond to TRBD1 or TRBD2 (5 bases each). CDR3 length equals 20 residues. V was clipped by 1 base and J by 2 bases, with 24 bases between them. Looked up from germline, CDR1 is MNHNS and CDR2 is SASEGT. The CDR3: CASSEEFGASGQVTKNIQYF. The CDR3 DNA follows: TGTGCCAGCAGTGAAGAATTTGGCGCATCGGGGCAGGTAACCAAAAACATTCAGTACTTC.

The gene calls are TRBV7-9 and TRBJ2-7; 10 nucleotides align to TRBD1. The CDR3 is 14 amino acids. After removal of 5 bases from V and 3 bases from J, the junction contained 4 bases not matched to a gene. Germline V lookup: CDR1 SEHNR, CDR2 FQNEAQ (reference sequence). The CDR3 sequence is CASSPGTGDYEQYF. CDR3 DNA sequence: TGTGCCAGCAGCCCCGGGACAGGGGACTACGAGCAGTACTTC.

This chain uses TRBV7-9 with TRBJ2-2, with D tentatively TRBD1 (6 bases). There are 15 residues in the CDR3. In germline, CDR1 is SEHNR, CDR2 FQNEAQ (reference sequence). Trimming pared 5 bases from V and 6 bases from J, leaving 16 bases between. The CDR3 nucleotides are TGTGCCAGCAGCCGGTTCGGGACATCGGCCGGGGAGCTGTTTTTT. Encoded protein: CASSRFGTSAGELFF. The full variable domain, with the rest looked up from reference TRBV7-9 and TRBJ2-2, is DTGVSQNPRHKITKRGQNVTFRCDPISEHNRLYWYRQTLGQGPEFLTYFQNEAQLEKSRLLSDRFSAERPKGSFSTLEIQRTEQGDSAMYLCASSRFGTSAGELFFGEGSRLTVL.

The chain employs TRBV29-1 and TRBJ2-5; 9 bases are shared with TRBD1. The CDR3 loop spans 13 amino acids. Germline V gene sequence: CDR1 SQVTM, CDR2 ANQGSEA. The junction had 3 bases not matched to a gene; V was cut back by 4 bases and J by 3 bases. The CDR3 region is CSVGGTGKETQYF. The CDR3 region has the DNA TGCAGCGTTGGGGGGACAGGGAAAGAGACCCAGTACTTC.

V usage is TRBV19 and J usage is TRBJ2-7, with 8 bases identical to TRBD1. The CDR3 loop spans 17 amino acids. Germline V gene data show CDR1 as LNHDA and CDR2 as SQIVND (reference sequence). With 5 bases clipped from V and 2 bases from J, the junction kept 14 bases outside the gene matches. CDR3 nucleotide sequence: TGTGCCAGTAGTTCGACAGGGGATCTGGGTCGGACCTACGAGCAGTACTTC. Amino acid sequence: CASSSTGDLGRTYEQYF.

The chain is built from TRBV13 and TRBJ1-4; perhaps TRBD1 as D (6 bases). Trimming removed 8 bases at V and 8 bases at J, with 15 bases between. The V gene's germline CDR1 is PRHDT and CDR2 FYEKMQ (reference sequence). The CDR3 runs 13 residues. The CDR3 nucleotides are TGTGCCAGCCGGCTAATGGGGGCGGAAAAACTGTTTTTT. This sequence encodes CASRLMGAEKLFF. The entire variable domain, with the rest obtained from reference TRBV13 and TRBJ1-4, is as follows: AAGVIQSPRHLIKEKRETATLKCYPIPRHDTVYWYQQGPGQDPQFLISFYEKMQSDKGSIPDRFSAQQFSDYHSELNMSSLELGDSALYFCASRLMGAEKLFFGSGTQLSVL.

The chain is built from TRBV15 and TRBJ2-1; no clear D gene. Trimming stripped 3 bases from V and 5 bases from J, with 2 bases between. Germline V CDR1 and CDR2: LNHNV, YYDKDF (reference sequence). CDR3 length equals 11 residues. CDR3 in DNA: TGTGCCACCAGCAGGAACAATGAGCAGTTCTTC. This gives the protein CATSRNNEQFF. The full variable domain, in which reference TRBV15 and TRBJ2-1 provide the parts outside the CDR3, is DAMVIQNPRYQVTQFGKPVTLSCSQTLNHNVMYWYQQKSSQAPKLLFHYYDKDFNNEADTPDNFQSRRPNTSFCFLDIRSPGLGDTAMYLCATSRNNEQFFGPGTRLTVL.

This rearrangement joins TRBV18 to TRBJ1-4; D possibly corresponds to TRBD1 (5 bases). This CDR3 comprises 16 residues. Trimming shortened V by 5 bases and J by 0 bases, and 13 bases separated the two germline ends. The germline V gene has CDR1 KGHSH and CDR2 LQKENI. CDR3 nucleotide sequence: TGTGCCAGCTCATCGGGACGTACCGCAACTAATGAAAAACTGTTTTTT. It yields the protein CASSSGRTATNEKLFF.